This T cell receptor (beta chain) was documented in a study of blood T cell repertoires in COVID-19. The overall study: Researchers got acute and convalescent COVID-19 samples from the United States, Italy and Spain. Sources were T cells, B-cell-depleted T cells, or PBMCs; the material itself was cDNA or gDNA.

Original processing methods: Estimation of nucleated cell counts relied on the amplification of reference gene primers. Using immunoSEQ multiplex PCR, the repertoire was profiled, and TCRdb retains in-frame clones only, with some absent. The V and J calls and clone size were taken over from that table, and D and trimming were inferred from the DNA. This sample has 200,000 to 300,000 clones, with around 90% found just once. CDR3 length: 16 amino acids. Trimming pared 2 bases from V and 0 bases from J, leaving 14 bases between. Germline V gene data show CDR1 as MNHEY and CDR2 as SMNVEV (reference sequence).

The V and J genes are TRBV27 and TRBJ2-7, with TRBD1 as a possible D gene (5 bases). This TCR was sampled from a woman under 40 with acute or convalescent COVID-19. Sequencing was performed on peripheral blood. The CDR3 sequence is CASSLSPGRYSYEQYF. The CDR3 bases are TGTGCCAGCAGTTTAAGCCCAGGGCGTTACTCCTACGAGCAGTACTTC.